This is a list of T cell receptor beta chains from one sample in a study of cytomegalovirus exposure and HLA in healthy donors. The table came from immunoSEQ multiplex PCR; TCRdb's copy has only in-frame clones and leaves some out. The sample includes fewer than 200,000 clones, about three quarters of them seen just once. The sequenced material came from PBMCs. These receptor sequences come from a female donor in good health and CMV-seronegative. Both conserved end residues are part of each CDR3. D genes are given only for firm matches. The size field is filled for only some rows; it gives once, few, many or a size class.

d_call,j_call,clone_size,v_call,cdr3_length,cdr3_nt,cdr3_aa
NA,TRBJ1-5,NA,TRBV6-1,14,TGTGCCAGCAGTGTATTGGCCAACAATCAGCCCCAGCATTTT,CASSVLANNQPQHF
NA,TRBJ2-6,NA,TRBV9,13,TGTGCCAGCAGCCTTGAGGGTCCCAACGGCCTGACTTTC,CASSLEGPNGLTF
NA,TRBJ2-3,few,TRBV9,14,TGTGCCAGCAGCGTAGTATCTAGCACAGATACGCAGTATTTT,CASSVVSSTDTQYF
TRBD2,TRBJ2-2,NA,TRBV6-6,16,TGTGCCACCTCTCTCGGGTTGAGCGGGAGAACCGGGGAGCTGTTTTTT,CATSLGLSGRTGELFF
TRBD1,TRBJ1-2,NA,TRBV10-3,15,TGTGCCATCAGTCCCAGGGGGGCCCCCGACTATGGCTACACCTTC,CAISPRGAPDYGYTF
NA,TRBJ1-2,NA,TRBV19,14,TGTGCCAGTAGTGTTCCGACAGTTAACTATGGCTACACCTTC,CASSVPTVNYGYTF
NA,TRBJ2-2,NA,TRBV2,13,TGTGCCAGCCATCAGGTTGATGACCGGGAGCTGTTTTTT,CASHQVDDRELFF
TRBD2,TRBJ2-7,NA,TRBV15,18,TGTGCCACCAGCCAGAGGTACAGGGGCCTAGCGGGGTCCAACGAGCAGTACTTC,CATSQRYRGLAGSNEQYF
NA,TRBJ2-5,once,TRBV7-9,14,TGTGCCAGCAGCTTATCCGGGAACCAAGAGACCCAGTACTTC,CASSLSGNQETQYF
NA,TRBJ1-4,NA,TRBV19,15,TGTGCCAGTAGTATTACAGGAAGGGGGAATGAAAAACTGTTTTTT,CASSITGRGNEKLFF
TRBD1,TRBJ2-5,NA,TRBV5-1,15,TGCGCCAGCAGCCCTGGACAGGGCCCCCAAGAGACCCAGTACTTC,CASSPGQGPQETQYF
NA,TRBJ2-7,NA,TRBV29-1,13,TGCAGCGTCGGCCAGGGCGGATTACGCGAGCAGTACTTC,CSVGQGGLREQYF
NA,TRBJ1-1,NA,TRBV19,13,TGTGCCAGTAGTCGCGGGGGGAACACTGAAGCTTTCTTT,CASSRGGNTEAFF